The 3 T cell receptor beta chains presented below share a single source sample, sequenced in a study of cytomegalovirus exposure and HLA in healthy donors (TCRdb year 2017). The library was produced with the immunoSEQ multiplex PCR assay. A mixture of 60 forward primers for TCR Vbeta segments and 13 reverse primers for TCR Jbeta segments was used in the multiplex PCR. What TCRdb holds here is the immuneACCESS table cut down to in-frame rearrangements. Part of the clones is not present; checked against another copy, under half of the missing clones reflect an unresolved V gene, and the others are unexplained. Across this sample there are some 120,000 clones, with roughly two thirds seen only once. About 1.6% of the sample is held by the ten biggest clonotypes. The sequencing sample was made of PBMCs. The receptors were gathered from a young man in good health and CMV-seropositive.

This chain links TRBV2 with TRBJ1-2, with TRBD1 as a possible D gene (5 bases). Trimming stripped 1 base from V and 6 bases from J, with 9 bases between. CDR3 length: 13 amino acids. Germline V gives CDR1 SNHLY, CDR2 FYNNEI. For the CDR3, the DNA is TGTGCCAGCAGTGAAGTTGGGGGGAATGGCTACACCTTC. This sequence encodes CASSEVGGNGYTF.

The V call is TRBV6-1, the J call TRBJ1-4; 8 bases are shared with TRBD1. CDR3 length: 14 residues. Germline CDR1 and CDR2: MNHNS and SASEGT. V shed 3 bases, J shed 6 bases, and the junction held 3 bases outside the gene matches. CDR3: CASSDRGLDEKLFF. CDR3 sequence (DNA): TGTGCCAGCAGTGACAGGGGGCTCGATGAAAAACTGTTTTTT.

The genes are TRBV28 and TRBJ1-1; 8 bases are shared with TRBD1. Germline CDR1 is MDHEN and CDR2 is SYDVKM. The V segment lost 7 bases and the J segment 2 bases; nucleotides outside the gene matches: 9. The CDR3 has 15 amino acids. CDR3 region: CASNDLGQGNTEAFF. The CDR3 DNA reads TGTGCCAGCAATGACCTTGGACAGGGCAACACTGAAGCTTTCTTT.